This passage covers 27 T cell receptor beta chains from one sample sequenced in a study of T cell repertoires in cytomegalovirus infection. TCRdb used MiXCR to reprocess the reads, holding one entry per CDR3 protein. The sample consists of 310,000 or so distinct CDR3 sequences, around 25% of them appearing once. The antigens of these receptors remain unknown. The sample in question was cultured PBMCs, obtained from culture after CMV antigen stimulation. The receptors stem from a human donor in good health (CMV status not recorded). Some clones in this sample may be carry-over from other donors' samples.

This clonotype was detected a few times. The chain employs TRBV10-3 and TRBJ2-3; either TRBD1 or TRBD2 may supply D (5 bases each). The CDR3 totals 14 residues. Trimming removed 6 bases from V and 2 bases from J, with 12 bases in between. Germline CDR1 ENHRY, CDR2 SYGVKD. The CDR3 sequence: CAIRPGTATDTQYF. CDR3 DNA sequence: TGTGCCATCAGGCCCGGGACGGCCACAGATACGCAGTATTTT.

This clonotype was counted a few times. V gene TRBV7-2 combines with J gene TRBJ2-1; 8 nucleotides line up with TRBD2. J was trimmed by 0 bases and V by 4 bases; bases with no gene match: 5. The CDR3 sequence is 16 residues long. Germline V gives CDR1 SGHTA, CDR2 FQGNSA. This CDR3 is CASSSRSGSSYNEQFF. DNA of the CDR3: TGTGCCAGCAGCTCCAGAAGCGGGAGCTCCTACAATGAGCAGTTCTTC.

The V call is TRBV25-1, the J call TRBJ2-5, with D perhaps TRBD1 or TRBD2 (6 bases each). V lost 3 bases, J lost 4 bases, and 18 bases lay in between. CDR1 and CDR2 (germline): MGHDK, SYGVNS. CDR3 length equals 16 residues. The CDR3 bases are TGTGCCAGCAGTGATTTCTGGAGGGGGGAACTAGAGACCCAGTACTTC. It is translated as CASSDFWRGELETQYF.

The chain is built from TRBV24-1 and TRBJ2-3; 10 positions agree with TRBD2. The J segment lost 6 bases and the V segment lost 4 bases, leaving 6 bases of the junction unmatched. CDR3 size: 15 residues. CDR1 is KGHDR and CDR2 is SFDVKD in the germline V gene. This CDR3 is CATSESGRAEDTQYF. CDR3 coding DNA: TGTGCCACCAGTGAGAGCGGGAGGGCCGAGGATACGCAGTATTTT.

This clonotype turned up a few times. This rearrangement joins TRBV19 to TRBJ2-1; 10 nucleotides agree with TRBD2. Germline CDR1 LNHDA, CDR2 SQIVND (reference sequence). This CDR3 region has 16 residues. The V gene end was trimmed by 5 bases and the J gene end by 6 bases; junction bases not matched to a gene: 10. CDR3 coding DNA: TGTGCCAGTAGTCCTCGGACTAGCGGTATCATCAATGAGCAGTTCTTC. Amino acids: CASSPRTSGIINEQFF.

For the CDR3, the DNA is TGTGCCAGCAGTCCGGGACAGTCACCTGGCGAGCAGTACTTC. Translating gives CASSPGQSPGEQYF. This rearrangement joins TRBV28 to TRBJ2-7, with 7 positions matching TRBD1. Unmatched junction bases numbered 10, after V lost 5 bases and J lost 6 bases. This CDR3 is 14 amino acids long. Germline assignment: CDR1 MDHEN and CDR2 SYDVKM. The whole variable domain, filled in from reference TRBV28 and TRBJ2-7, reads DVKVTQSSRYLVKRTGEKVFLECVQDMDHENMFWYRQDPGLGLRLIYFSYDVKMKEKGDIPEGYSVSREKKERFSLILESASTNQTSMYLCASSPGQSPGEQYFGPGTRLTVT.

The chain has TRBV28 and TRBJ2-7; 9 nucleotides line up with TRBD1. Trimming at V came to 8 bases and at J to 3 bases, leaving 5 bases not matched to a gene. The length of the CDR3 is 13 residues. CDR1 MDHEN and CDR2 SYDVKM come from the germline V gene. The CDR3 nucleotides are TGTGCCAGCGGACAGGGGCAGAACTACGAGCAGTACTTC. Protein sequence: CASGQGQNYEQYF.

This clonotype was counted between two and nine times. J is TRBJ2-1 and V is TRBV20-1; 7 bases line up with TRBD2. The CDR3 runs to 17 residues. The junction had 12 bases not matched to a gene; V was cut back by 4 bases and J by 0 bases. From germline, CDR1 is DFQATT and CDR2 SNEGSKA (reference sequence). CDR3 protein: CSANGGGDVSSYNEQFF. The CDR3 region has the DNA TGCAGTGCTAATGGGGGGGGGGACGTAAGCTCCTACAATGAGCAGTTCTTC.

The chain employs TRBV9 and TRBJ2-1; 10 bases fit TRBD1. Per the germline V gene, CDR1 is SGDLS and CDR2 is YYNGEE. CDR3 length equals 17 residues. The trim removed 3 bases at V and 3 bases at J, leaving 9 bases unmatched. CDR3 in DNA: TGTGCCAGCAGCGCCGGGTCGAGGACAGGGGGCTACAATGAGCAGTTCTTC. Translation: CASSAGSRTGGYNEQFF.

The chain combines TRBV6-2 or TRBV6-3 with TRBJ2-3; perhaps TRBD2 as D (5 bases). Per germline, CDR1 MNHEY and CDR2 SVGEGT. This CDR3 spans 15 amino acids. The V end was cut by 2 bases, the J end by 6 bases, with 15 bases between. CDR3 amino acids: CASSYIGGLQDTQYF. Here the CDR3 DNA reads TGTGCCAGCAGTTACATTGGAGGTCTGCAGGATACGCAGTATTTT.

The chain couples TRBV20-1 to TRBJ1-5; D may be TRBD1 (5 bases). CDR1 DFQATT and CDR2 SNEGSKA come from the germline V gene (reference sequence). The CDR3 extends over 14 amino acids. Trimming cost V 1 base and J 6 bases, with 13 bases left between them. The CDR3, as DNA: TGCAGTGCTAGAGTAGGCCAGGGTGTTCAGCCCCAGCATTTT. Its translation is CSARVGQGVQPQHF.

J is TRBJ2-3 and V is TRBV19; TRBD2 might be the D (6 bases). Germline lookup yields CDR1 LNHDA and CDR2 SQIVND (reference sequence). There are 18 residues in the CDR3. Trimming removed 3 bases at V and 0 bases at J, with 19 bases between. CDR3 loop: CASSIPLSGTASTDTQYF. The CDR3 region has the DNA TGTGCCAGTAGTATCCCCCTATCCGGGACTGCTAGCACAGATACGCAGTATTTT.

This clonotype was seen at least ten times. In nucleotides, the CDR3 is TGTGCCAGCAGCAAAAACAGGGCGGGGGAGACCCAGTACTTC. Translated, it gives CASSKNRAGETQYF. The V call is TRBV7-2, the J call TRBJ2-5; D could derive from TRBD1 or TRBD2 (6 bases each). V lost 5 bases to trimming and J lost 5 bases, with 15 bases between them. From germline, CDR1 is SGHTA and CDR2 FQGNSA. This CDR3 region has 14 residues.

The chain uses TRBV29-1 and TRBJ1-2, with D perhaps TRBD1 (5 bases). CDR1 and CDR2 (germline): SQVTM, ANQGSEA. The V end lost 3 bases, the J end lost 8 bases, and 19 bases lay between the germline ends. The CDR3 extends over 14 amino acids. CDR3 loop: CSVDTPTRGYGYTF. The CDR3 DNA sequence: TGCAGCGTTGACACCCCGACAAGGGGTTACGGCTACACCTTC. The complete variable domain, with remaining parts taken from reference TRBV29-1 and TRBJ1-2, reads SAVISQKPSRDICQRGTSLTIQCQVDSQVTMMFWYRQQPGQSLTLIATANQGSEATYESGFVIDKFPISRPNLTFSTLTVSNMSPEDSSIYLCSVDTPTRGYGYTFGSGTRLTVV.

This clonotype was observed a handful of times. The genes are TRBV4-3 and TRBJ1-5; D perhaps matches TRBD1 (6 bases). Germline lookup yields CDR1 LGHNA and CDR2 YSLEER. Trimming removed 0 bases from V and 7 bases from J, with 13 bases in between. CDR3 length: 15 amino acids. The CDR3 region is CASSQDGGPRQPQHF. The CDR3 DNA sequence: TGCGCCAGCAGCCAAGATGGGGGCCCAAGGCAGCCCCAGCATTTT.

This clonotype was counted only a few times. This CDR3 is CAAYTEAFF. The CDR3 DNA is TGTGCCGCGTACACTGAAGCTTTCTTT. The V gene is TRBV24-1, the J gene TRBJ1-1; no definite D call. The V gene's germline CDR1 is KGHDR and CDR2 SFDVKD. CDR3 length: 9 amino acids. Deletions cut 12 bases from V and 3 bases from J, with 4 bases between.

The J gene is TRBJ1-5, the V gene TRBV12-3 or TRBV12-4, with 10 nucleotides matching TRBD1. J was trimmed by 5 bases and V by 6 bases; bases with no gene match: 7. The CDR3 is made up of 15 amino acids. This CDR3 reads CASSWDRGGDQPQHF. CDR3 bases: TGTGCCAGCAGCTGGGACAGGGGAGGGGATCAGCCCCAGCATTTT.

In its sample, this clonotype was seen a few times. The chain joins TRBV6-2 or TRBV6-3 to TRBJ1-2; tentative D call: TRBD1 (5 bases). The CDR3 covers 14 residues. The V gene's germline CDR1 is MNHEY and CDR2 SVGEGT. V lost 6 bases and J lost 2, with 13 bases in between. CDR3 bases: TGTGCCAGCAGCCCAGGGAGTCTCAACTATGGCTACACCTTC. It encodes CASSPGSLNYGYTF.

The rearrangement links TRBV5-1 to TRBJ1-5; D perhaps matches TRBD1 (6 bases). CDR3 length equals 15 residues. CDR1 and CDR2 from the germline V gene are SGHRS and YFSETQ. V gave up 2 bases and J gave up 2 bases, with 11 bases separating them. The CDR3 coding sequence is TGCGCCAGCAGCTTACAGGGTGAGCGCAATCAGCCCCAGCATTTT. It codes for CASSLQGERNQPQHF.

The chain recombines TRBV6-1 with TRBJ1-2, with 7 nucleotides matching TRBD1. The CDR3 is 13 amino acids. Looked up from germline, CDR1 is MNHNS and CDR2 is SASEGT. V dropped 7 bases and J dropped 3; count of bases not matched to a gene: 5. The CDR3 region has the DNA TGTGCCAGCAACAGGGGATTGGACTATGGCTACACCTTC. The encoded protein is CASNRGLDYGYTF.

Comments on this clonotype: A much larger clone sits a single nucleotide away, making a read error possible. The J gene is TRBJ1-4, the V gene TRBV28, with TRBD1 matching over 10 bases. V shed 5 bases, J shed 5 bases, and the junction held 2 bases outside the gene matches. Germline V gives CDR1 MDHEN, CDR2 SYDVKM. The CDR3 runs to 14 residues. The CDR3: CASSRDRGNEKLFF. In nucleotides, the CDR3 is TGTGCCAGCAGTCGGGACAGGGGAAATGAAAAACTGTTTTTT.

The count of this clonotype is one. The chain carries TRBV12-3 or TRBV12-4 and TRBJ2-7; D not resolved. The V end was cut by 3 bases, the J end by 3 bases, with 9 bases between. The CDR3 loop spans 13 amino acids. The CDR3 sequence is CASSFDSYYEQYF. CDR3 DNA: TGTGCCAGCAGTTTTGACTCCTACTACGAGCAGTACTTC.

The CDR3 loop reads CASSYGQVGELFF. The CDR3 DNA reads as TGTGCCAGCAGTTACGGCCAGGTCGGGGAGCTGTTTTTT. V is TRBV6-8 and J is TRBJ2-2; D call uncertain. CDR3 length: 13 amino acids. Germline V gives CDR1 MNHGY, CDR2 SAAAGT. V lost 2 bases to trimming and J lost 7 bases, with 8 bases between them.

The rearrangement uses TRBV4-1 and TRBJ1-5; D gene ambiguous. The CDR3 consists of 20 residues. V was shortened by 4 bases and J by 1 base, with 26 bases between the two germline ends. In germline, CDR1 is MGHRA, CDR2 YSYEKL. The CDR3 bases are TGCGCCAGCAGCCTAAACCCTCGATCCAGGCGCGAACTCAGCAATCAGCCCCAGCATTTT. The encoded protein is CASSLNPRSRRELSNQPQHF.

The chain uses TRBV11-3 and TRBJ2-2; no reliable D call. Trimming took 8 bases from V and 5 from J, leaving 18 bases between them. This CDR3 has 15 amino acids. Germline CDR1 and CDR2: SGHNT and YENEEA. CDR3 region: CASGYVEELTGELFF. Here the CDR3 DNA reads TGTGCCAGCGGATATGTTGAGGAGTTGACCGGGGAGCTGTTTTTT.

This clonotype was seen more than once but under ten times. The gene calls are TRBV12-3 or TRBV12-4 and TRBJ1-3, with 9 positions matching TRBD1. This CDR3 is 14 amino acids long. Trimming cost V 6 bases and J 2 bases; bases outside gene matches: 2. The CDR3 protein is CASRGQGTGNTIYF. CDR3 DNA sequence: TGTGCCAGCAGGGGACAGGGCACTGGAAACACCATATATTTT.

This clonotype was seen many times. This chain connects TRBV6-1 to TRBJ1-4; D gene ambiguous. Trimming removed 3 bases from V and 10 bases from J, with 6 bases in between. The CDR3 spans 11 residues. Germline V lookup: CDR1 MNHNS, CDR2 SASEGT. This CDR3 is CASSERGKLFF. CDR3 sequence (DNA): TGTGCCAGCAGTGAGCGGGGAAAACTGTTTTTT.